These 13 T cell receptor beta chains came from one sample sequenced in a study of blood T cell repertoires in COVID-19 (dated by TCRdb to 2018 to 2021). The library was obtained by the immunoSEQ multiplex PCR assay. This immuneACCESS table, as held by TCRdb, lists in-frame sequences with V and J called but not all clones. Of the missing ones, under half trace to an unresolved V gene in checked studies; the others have no known cause. The sample table holds about 250,000 clones, of which around nine tenths were seen once. Jointly, the top ten make up around 1.7% of the sample. Sequenced input: peripheral blood. Receptors originate from a woman aged 60-75 years who had recovered from COVID-19.

The J gene is TRBJ1-1, the V gene TRBV30, with TRBD1 identical over 7 bases. This CDR3 region has 19 residues. V trimming: 4 bases; J trimming: 0 bases; junction bases outside the gene matches: 20. Germline CDR1 is GTSNPN and CDR2 is SVGIG (reference sequence). The CDR3: CAWTFGTPLTGFLNTEAFF. In DNA, the CDR3 is TGTGCCTGGACTTTCGGGACCCCCTTGACAGGGTTCTTGAACACTGAAGCTTTCTTT.

V is TRBV6-5 and J is TRBJ2-2; TRBD1 matches at 8 bases. The CDR3 consists of 15 residues. Germline loops: CDR1 MNHEY, CDR2 SVGAGI. J lost 5 bases, V lost 6 bases, and 8 bases had no gene match. The CDR3 sequence is CASRDRVFGTGELFF. CDR3 nucleotide sequence: TGTGCCAGCAGGGACAGGGTATTTGGAACCGGGGAGCTGTTTTTT.

This sequence joins TRBV4-3 and TRBJ1-2; D may be TRBD1 (5 bases). Trimming stripped 3 bases from V and 7 bases from J, with 18 bases between. The germline V gene has CDR1 LGHNA and CDR2 YSLEER. This CDR3 is 15 amino acids long. For the CDR3, the DNA is TGCGCCAGCAGCCAGGCCGTGTCAGGGCTTGGTGGCTACACCTTC. Its protein product is CASSQAVSGLGGYTF.

The genes are TRBV20-1 and TRBJ2-5; D is ambiguous. The V gene's germline CDR1 is DFQATT and CDR2 SNEGSKA (reference sequence). V was shortened by 3 bases and J by 1 base, with 9 bases between the two germline ends. The CDR3 runs 13 residues. The CDR3: CSASGLVQETQYF. The CDR3 DNA is TGCAGTGCTAGTGGGCTAGTCCAAGAGACCCAGTACTTC.

This chain joins TRBV9 and TRBJ2-3; a weak D match, TRBD2 (5 bases). V dropped 4 bases and J dropped 2 bases, with 8 bases sitting between them. CDR3 size: 13 residues. Germline assignment: CDR1 SGDLS and CDR2 YYNGEE. CDR3 sequence: CASSPRDTDTQYF. CDR3 nucleotides: TGTGCCAGCAGCCCCCGGGACACAGATACGCAGTATTTT.

The V call is TRBV10-3, the J call TRBJ2-5; D remains unclear. Germline-derived CDR1 and CDR2 are ENHRY and SYGVKD. The length of the CDR3 is 12 residues. Trimming took off 7 bases at V and 3 bases at J, with 9 bases between the two ends. The CDR3 DNA reads TGTGCCATCAAAAATATAGAAGAGACCCAGTACTTC. Translating gives CAIKNIEETQYF.

V and J are TRBV28 and TRBJ2-1, with TRBD2 matching 8 bases. Per germline, CDR1 MDHEN and CDR2 SYDVKM. The V segment lost 6 bases and the J segment 3 bases; nucleotides outside the gene matches: 4. The CDR3 has 14 amino acids. CDR3 DNA: TGTGCCAGCAGCTCGGCGGGGGGCTACAATGAGCAGTTCTTC. Protein product: CASSSAGGYNEQFF.

This clone was observed a few times. The chain couples TRBV20-1 to TRBJ1-5; D is uncertain. CDR1 and CDR2 (germline): DFQATT, SNEGSKA (reference sequence). The CDR3 sequence is 16 residues long. Trimming shortened V by 3 bases and J by 2 bases, and 17 bases separated the two germline ends. In DNA, the CDR3 is TGCAGTGCTAGTCGGTATGAGGGCTGGGGCAATCAGCCCCAGCATTTT. It is translated as CSASRYEGWGNQPQHF.

This chain links TRBV10-3 with TRBJ2-5, with TRBD2 as a possible D gene (5 bases). Germline V gives CDR1 ENHRY, CDR2 SYGVKD. The CDR3 extends over 15 amino acids. V was shortened by 3 bases and J by 0 bases, with 11 bases between the two germline ends. The CDR3 DNA follows: TGTGCCATCAGTGACCGGAGAGGGAACCAAGAGACCCAGTACTTC. Translated: CAISDRRGNQETQYF.

The rearrangement links TRBV21-1 to TRBJ1-5; TRBD1 was called by the table and not checked on the DNA. TRBV21-1 is annotated as a pseudogene. The CDR3 contains 16 residues. CDR3 in amino acids: CASSVSTGPRYQPQHF. For the CDR3, the DNA is TGTGCCAGCAGCGTGTCGACAGGGCCCAGATATCAGCCCCAGCATTTT.

The V call is TRBV6-5, the J call TRBJ2-7; TRBD1 matches 7 bases. Germline values: CDR1 MNHEY, CDR2 SVGAGI. The CDR3 has 11 residues. The ends lost 6 bases at V and 6 bases at J; junction bases unmatched: 2. In DNA, the CDR3 is TGTGCCAGCAGAGGGGGCACCGAGCAGTACTTC. Translation gives CASRGGTEQYF.

This chain uses TRBV7-9 with TRBJ1-4, with 9 bases lining up with TRBD1. The CDR3 runs 14 residues. V lost 5 bases to trimming and J lost 7 bases; unmatched junction nucleotides: 5. Per germline, CDR1 SEHNR and CDR2 FQNEAQ (reference sequence). The CDR3 is CASSPGQGREKLFF. Here the CDR3 DNA reads TGTGCCAGCAGCCCGGGACAGGGACGTGAAAAACTGTTTTTT.

This clone was observed a single time. This rearrangement joins TRBV5-1 to TRBJ2-2; perhaps TRBD1 as D (6 bases). The CDR3 is 15 residues long. V gave up 4 bases and J gave up 5 bases, with 15 bases separating them. Germline CDR1 is SGHRS and CDR2 is YFSETQ. As DNA, the CDR3 is TGCGCCAGCAGCCCTACAGGGCCCTCGACCGGGGAGCTGTTTTTT. Translating gives CASSPTGPSTGELFF. Together with reference TRBV5-1 and TRBJ2-2, the CDR3 gives the full variable domain: KAGVTQTPRYLIKTRGQQVTLSCSPISGHRSVSWYQQTPGQGLQFLFEYFSETQRNKGNFPGRFSGRQFSNSRSEMNVSTLELGDSALYLCASSPTGPSTGELFFGEGSRLTVL.